This note documents a single T cell receptor beta chain sequence. Its cognate antigen is unknown. The data are from a study of shared clonotypes between healthy human individuals. Study-wide points: The four-donor shared clonotypes exceeded non-shared clonotypes in generation probability, with non-shared ones scoring lower. Specimens sampled were limited to blood, with tissue repertoires likely differing.

Naive CD45RA+ and memory CD45RA-negative subsets were split from CD4+ cells. Each subset's genomic DNA was split evenly across several immunoSEQ plates. Repertoires were generated with immunoSEQ multiplex PCR, while TCRdb's copy carries only in-frame clones and drops some. The table records millions of clones, just over 90% of them present only once. The ends were cut back, 4 bases at V and 5 bases at J, with 14 bases in the middle. The CDR3 extends over 13 amino acids. The germline V gene encodes CDR1 GTSNPN and CDR2 SVGIG (reference sequence). The clonotype comes from a man younger than 35 in good health. The chain couples TRBV30 to TRBJ1-1; D perhaps matches TRBD1 (6 bases). Sequences were obtained from naive CD4+ T cells sorted from blood. Documented subset: CD45RA+ positively selected. CDR3 region: CAWIGGLGTEAFF. The CDR3 DNA sequence: TGTGCCTGGATAGGGGGGCTTGGGACTGAAGCTTTCTTT. Supplemented by reference TRBV30 and TRBJ1-1, the full variable domain reads SQTIHQWPATLVQPVGSPLSLECTVEGTSNPNLYWYRQAAGRGLQLLFYSVGIGQISSEVPQNLSASRPQDRQFILSSKKLLLSDSGFYLCAWIGGLGTEAFFGQGTRLTVV.